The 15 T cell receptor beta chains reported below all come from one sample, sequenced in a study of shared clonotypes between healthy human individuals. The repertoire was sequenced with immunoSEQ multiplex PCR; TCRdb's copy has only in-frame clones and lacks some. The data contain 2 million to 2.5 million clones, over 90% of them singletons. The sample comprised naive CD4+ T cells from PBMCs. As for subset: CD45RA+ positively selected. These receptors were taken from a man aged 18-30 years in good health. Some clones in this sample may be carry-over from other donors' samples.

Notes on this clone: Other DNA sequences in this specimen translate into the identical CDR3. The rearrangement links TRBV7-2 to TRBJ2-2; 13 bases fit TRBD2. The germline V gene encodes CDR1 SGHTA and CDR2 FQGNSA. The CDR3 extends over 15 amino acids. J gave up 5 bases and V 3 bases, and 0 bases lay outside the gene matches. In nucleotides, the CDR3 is TGTGCCAGCAGCTTGGGACTAGCGGGGACCGGGGAGCTGTTTTTT. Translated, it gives CASSLGLAGTGELFF.

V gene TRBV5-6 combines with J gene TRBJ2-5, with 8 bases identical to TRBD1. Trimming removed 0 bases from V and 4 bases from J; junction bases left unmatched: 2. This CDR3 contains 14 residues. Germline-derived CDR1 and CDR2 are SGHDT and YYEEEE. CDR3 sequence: CASSLVDRGETQYF. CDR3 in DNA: TGTGCCAGCAGCTTGGTTGACAGGGGAGAGACCCAGTACTTC.

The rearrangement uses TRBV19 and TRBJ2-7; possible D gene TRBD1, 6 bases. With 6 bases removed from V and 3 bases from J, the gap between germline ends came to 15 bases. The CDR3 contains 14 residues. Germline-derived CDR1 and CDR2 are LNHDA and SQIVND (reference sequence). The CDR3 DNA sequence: TGTGCCAGTAGCGGACCGGGACACATCTACGAGCAGTACTTC. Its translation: CASSGPGHIYEQYF.

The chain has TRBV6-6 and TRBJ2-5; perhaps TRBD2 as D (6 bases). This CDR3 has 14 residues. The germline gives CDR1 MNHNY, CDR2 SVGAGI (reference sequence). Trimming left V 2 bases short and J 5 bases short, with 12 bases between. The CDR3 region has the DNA TGTGCCAGCAGTTACAGGGGAGGTGGGGAGACCCAGTACTTC. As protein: CASSYRGGGETQYF.

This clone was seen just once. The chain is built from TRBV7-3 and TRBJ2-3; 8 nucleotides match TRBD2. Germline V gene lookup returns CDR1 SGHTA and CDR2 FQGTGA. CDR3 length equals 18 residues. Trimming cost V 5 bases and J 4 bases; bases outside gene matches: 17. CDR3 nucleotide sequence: TGTGCCAGCAGCGCCCAACCCACTTCCGGGACTAGTCCAGATACGCAGTATTTT. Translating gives CASSAQPTSGTSPDTQYF.

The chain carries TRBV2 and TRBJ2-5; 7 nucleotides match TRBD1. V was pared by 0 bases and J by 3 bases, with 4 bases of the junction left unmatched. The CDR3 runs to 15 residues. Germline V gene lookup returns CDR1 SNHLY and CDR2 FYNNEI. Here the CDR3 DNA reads TGTGCCAGCAGTGAAGCGCGAGGGGGCGAAGAGACCCAGTACTTC. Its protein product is CASSEARGGEETQYF.

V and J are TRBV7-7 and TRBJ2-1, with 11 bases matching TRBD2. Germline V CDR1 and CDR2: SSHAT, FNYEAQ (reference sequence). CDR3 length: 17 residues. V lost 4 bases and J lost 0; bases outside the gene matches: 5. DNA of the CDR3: TGTGCCAGCAGCTCTGGGACTAGCGGATCCTCCTACAATGAGCAGTTCTTC. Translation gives CASSSGTSGSSYNEQFF.

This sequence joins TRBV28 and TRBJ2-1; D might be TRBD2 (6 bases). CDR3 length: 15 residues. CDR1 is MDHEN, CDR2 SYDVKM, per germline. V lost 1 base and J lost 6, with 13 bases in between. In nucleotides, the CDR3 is TGTGCCAGCAGTTTATCGTGGCCGGGGGTCAATGAGCAGTTCTTC. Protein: CASSLSWPGVNEQFF.

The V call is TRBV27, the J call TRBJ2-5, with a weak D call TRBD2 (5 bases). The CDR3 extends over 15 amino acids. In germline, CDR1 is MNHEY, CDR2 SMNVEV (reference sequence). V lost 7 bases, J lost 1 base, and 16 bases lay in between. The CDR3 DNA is TGTGCCAGCACCCCTCGGCTAGCCCCCCAAGAGACCCAGTACTTC. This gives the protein CASTPRLAPQETQYF.

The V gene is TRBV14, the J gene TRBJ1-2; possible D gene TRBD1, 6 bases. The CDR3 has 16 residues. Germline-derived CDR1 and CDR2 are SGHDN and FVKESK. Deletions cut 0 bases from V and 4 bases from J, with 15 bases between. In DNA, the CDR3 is TGTGCCAGCAGCCAAGATCGCAGGGGCCGGGGCTATGGCTACACCTTC. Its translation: CASSQDRRGRGYGYTF.

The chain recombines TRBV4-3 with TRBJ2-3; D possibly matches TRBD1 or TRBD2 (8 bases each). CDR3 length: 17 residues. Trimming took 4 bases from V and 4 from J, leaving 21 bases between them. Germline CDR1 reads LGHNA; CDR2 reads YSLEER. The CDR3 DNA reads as TGCGCCAGCAGCCCTCAGGGGGCGAGCGGGAGCGCAGATACGCAGTATTTT. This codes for CASSPQGASGSADTQYF.

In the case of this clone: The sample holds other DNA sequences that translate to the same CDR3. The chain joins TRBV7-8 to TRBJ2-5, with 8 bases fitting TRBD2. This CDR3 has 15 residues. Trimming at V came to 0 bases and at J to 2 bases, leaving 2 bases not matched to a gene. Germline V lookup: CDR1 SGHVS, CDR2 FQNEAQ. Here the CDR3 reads CASSLALAGQETQYF. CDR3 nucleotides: TGTGCCAGCAGCTTAGCTTTAGCGGGACAAGAGACCCAGTACTTC.

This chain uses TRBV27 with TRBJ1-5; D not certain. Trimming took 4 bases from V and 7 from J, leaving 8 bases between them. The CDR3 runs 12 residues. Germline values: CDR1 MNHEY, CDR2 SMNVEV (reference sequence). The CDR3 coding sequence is TGTGCCAGCAGTTCTACCCACCAGCCCCAGCATTTT. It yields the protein CASSSTHQPQHF.

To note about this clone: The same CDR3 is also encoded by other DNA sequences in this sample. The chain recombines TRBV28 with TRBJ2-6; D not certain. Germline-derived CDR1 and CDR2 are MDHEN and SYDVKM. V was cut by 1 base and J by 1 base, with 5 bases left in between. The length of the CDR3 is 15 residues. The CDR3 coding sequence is TGTGCCAGCAGTTTATTAGGGTCTGGGGCCAACGTCCTGACTTTC. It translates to CASSLLGSGANVLTF.

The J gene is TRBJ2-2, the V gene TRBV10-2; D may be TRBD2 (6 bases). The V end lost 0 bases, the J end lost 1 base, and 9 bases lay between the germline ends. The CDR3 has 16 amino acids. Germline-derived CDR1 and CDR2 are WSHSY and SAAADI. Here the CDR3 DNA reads TGCGCCAGCAGTGAGTCGGGACTTCGGAACACCGGGGAGCTGTTTTTT. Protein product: CASSESGLRNTGELFF.